This TCR beta chain came from a study of blood T cell repertoires in COVID-19 (dated by TCRdb to about 2020). Concerning the study at large: Samples covering the acute and convalescent phases of COVID-19 were provided by collaborators in the United States, Italy and Spain. The samples were drawn from the first 160 participants of the ongoing ImmuneRACE study and from some 1,300 subjects provided by 6 global collaborators. The prospective study material was composed of cDNA or gDNA derived from T cells, B-cell-depleted T cells, or PBMCs. The repertoires were released in a freely available public database meant as a resource for research on the immune response to SARS-CoV-2. Nearly every sample came with metadata listing a de-identified subject ID, COVID-19 status, age in years and sex. Where available, HLA class I and class II types were obtained from metadata supplied by the sample provider rather than from assay-based typing. Deeply sampled blood TCRbeta repertoires from subjects exposed to, actively infected with, or recovered from COVID-19 were included in the dataset. The research as a whole found: The quantity of clinical and demographic metadata differed by source and by participant and was supplied without curation.

According to the germline V gene, CDR1 reads SGHNT and CDR2 reads YENEEA. Relative to germline, V is 1 base shorter and J is 4 bases shorter, with 10 bases between their ends. Counted from cysteine to phenylalanine, this CDR3 has 14 amino acids. The kept DNA is CDR3 alone, 42 bases in frame from the first base. Concerning this clone itself: Its antigen remains unidentified. No per-base quality is available; no much larger clone lies one base away.

TCRbeta CDR3 regions were amplified from genomic DNA by means of the immunoSEQ Assay, a bias-controlled multiplex PCR. Under the source paper's analysis protocol: Within the assay, amplification of reference gene primers was used to estimate how many nucleated cells each sample contained. Sequence reads were collapsed and filtered to measure the absolute abundance of every unique TCRbeta CDR3 rearrangement. For each sample, productive Simpson clonality was calculated as the square root of Simpson's diversity index over productive rearrangements. TCRdb re-hosts the immuneACCESS table, in-frame sequences only. Its copies lack some clones; in the studies checked, an unresolved V gene accounts for under half of them, and the cause for the rest is not known. From that table come the V and J calls and clone size; the DNA was used to work out D and trimming. This sample gives roughly 88,000 clones in total; 65% to 85% of them show up just once. 15% of the sample comes from the top ten.

Whole blood was collected in K2EDTA tubes by collaborating institutions according to the institutions' own protocols. For TCRbeta analysis, collaborator samples were shipped as frozen whole blood, as isolated PBMCs, or as DNA extracted from either sample type. The V gene is TRBV11-3 and the J gene is TRBJ1-1; a tentative D call is TRBD1 (6 bases match). The clonotype originates from a woman older than 75 with acute or convalescent COVID-19. The sequencing sample was made of peripheral blood. The nucleotide sequence reads TGTGCCAGCAGCTTAGGGCAGGGGTCCACTGAAGCTTTCTTT. This yields the protein CASSLGQGSTEAFF.